This T cell receptor beta chain was retrieved from a study of cytomegalovirus exposure and HLA in healthy donors. Study background: The roughly 110 validation repertoires were reported in a later analysis to have been generated on the same platform as the roughly 700 first-cohort repertoires.

Overall study findings and caveats: It was 164 TCR beta chains that were listed as cytomegalovirus-associated. While the bulk of TCR sequences proved rare, some public TCRs turned up in many donors.

Worth noting for this clone: Its antigen is unknown.

Profiled with immunoSEQ multiplex PCR; TCRdb holds only in-frame clones, not every one. The sample includes 190,000 or so clones, roughly 88% of them seen just once. The source material was PBMCs. The TCR was taken from a woman in her twenties or thirties in good health and CMV-seropositive.

The DNA for the CDR3 is TGTGCCAGCAGCCCCCTCATACTCTCCTACAATGAGCAGTTCTTC. It encodes CASSPLILSYNEQFF. This chain connects TRBV9 to TRBJ2-1, with D hard to call. Trimming took off 4 bases at V and 0 bases at J, with 11 bases between the two ends. CDR1 and CDR2 from the germline V gene are SGDLS and YYNGEE. The CDR3 loop spans 15 amino acids.